The present T cell receptor beta chain was sequenced within a study of regulatory T cells in long-lasting Graves disease. Whole-study findings and limits: Under persistent disease, TRBV28, TRBJ1-2 and TRBJ2-5 were used preferentially.

Note on this clonotype: Its antigen is unidentified.

Noted time point: newly diagnosed GD, antithyroid drugs for less than 3 months. RNA extracted from PBMCs served as the sequencing template. Both iRepertoire HTBI primers and Arm-PCR of CDR3 regions were used to build the TCR beta libraries. TCRdb re-called the multiplex PCR reads through MiXCR, storing one row per CDR3 protein. The sample has approximately 440,000 distinct CDR3 sequences, about 17% seen once. The CDR3 loop spans 16 amino acids. Per the germline V gene, CDR1 is LGHDT and CDR2 is YNNKEL (reference sequence). J lost 7 bases, V lost 1 base, and 11 bases had no gene match. These data were also filed under a second study, of T cells in Graves' hyperthyroidism and ophthalmopathy.

This sequence was found in a middle-aged man with Graves disease. J is TRBJ2-7 and V is TRBV3-1, with 9 positions matching TRBD2. The material was peripheral blood mononuclear cells (PBMCs), obtained at new diagnosis, from a patient treated with antithyroid drugs. CDR3 protein: CASSQAFAGGLREQYF. DNA of the CDR3: TGTGCCAGCAGCCAAGCTTTTGCGGGAGGGTTGAGGGAGCAGTACTTC.